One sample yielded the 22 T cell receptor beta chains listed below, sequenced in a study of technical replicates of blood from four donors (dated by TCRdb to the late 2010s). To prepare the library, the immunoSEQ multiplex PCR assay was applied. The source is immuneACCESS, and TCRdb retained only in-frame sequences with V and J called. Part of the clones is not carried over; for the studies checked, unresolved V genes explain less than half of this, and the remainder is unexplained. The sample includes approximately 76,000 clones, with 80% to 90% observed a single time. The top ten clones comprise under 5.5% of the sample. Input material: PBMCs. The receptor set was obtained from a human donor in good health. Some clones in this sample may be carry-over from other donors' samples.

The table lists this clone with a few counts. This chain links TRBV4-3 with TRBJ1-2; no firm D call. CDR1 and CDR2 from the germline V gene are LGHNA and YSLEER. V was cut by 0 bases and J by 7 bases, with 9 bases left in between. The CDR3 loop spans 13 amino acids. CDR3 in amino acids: CASSQDRVGGYTF. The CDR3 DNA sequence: TGCGCCAGCAGCCAAGATCGGGTGGGTGGCTACACCTTC.

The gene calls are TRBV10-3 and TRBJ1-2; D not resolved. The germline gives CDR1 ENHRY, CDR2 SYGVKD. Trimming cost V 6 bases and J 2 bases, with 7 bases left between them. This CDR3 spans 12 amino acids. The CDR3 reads CAIRTGNYGYTF. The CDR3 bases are TGTGCCATCAGGACGGGGAACTATGGCTACACCTTC.

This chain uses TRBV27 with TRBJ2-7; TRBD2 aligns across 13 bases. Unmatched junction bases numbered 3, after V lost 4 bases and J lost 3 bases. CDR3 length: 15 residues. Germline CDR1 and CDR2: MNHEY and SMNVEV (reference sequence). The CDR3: CASSSTSGRYYEQYF. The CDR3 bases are TGTGCCAGCAGTTCGACTAGCGGGAGGTACTACGAGCAGTACTTC.

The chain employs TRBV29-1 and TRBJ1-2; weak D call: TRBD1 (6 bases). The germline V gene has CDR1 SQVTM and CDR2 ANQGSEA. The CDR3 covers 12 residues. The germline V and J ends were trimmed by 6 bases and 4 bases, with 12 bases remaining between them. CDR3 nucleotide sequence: TGCAGCGTCCCCGGGGGGGCCTATGGCTACACCTTC. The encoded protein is CSVPGGAYGYTF.

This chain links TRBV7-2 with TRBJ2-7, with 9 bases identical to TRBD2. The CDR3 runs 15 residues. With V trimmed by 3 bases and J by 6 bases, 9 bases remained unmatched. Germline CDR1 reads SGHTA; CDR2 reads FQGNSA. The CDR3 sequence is CASSFVAGVTGEQYF. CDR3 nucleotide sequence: TGTGCCAGCAGCTTTGTAGCGGGAGTCACAGGCGAGCAGTACTTC.

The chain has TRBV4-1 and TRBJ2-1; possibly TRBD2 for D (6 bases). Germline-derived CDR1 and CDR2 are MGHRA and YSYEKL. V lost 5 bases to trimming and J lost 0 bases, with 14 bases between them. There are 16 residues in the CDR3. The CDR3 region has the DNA TGCGCCAGCAGCGATAGGACTAAGTCCTCCTACAATGAGCAGTTCTTC. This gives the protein CASSDRTKSSYNEQFF.

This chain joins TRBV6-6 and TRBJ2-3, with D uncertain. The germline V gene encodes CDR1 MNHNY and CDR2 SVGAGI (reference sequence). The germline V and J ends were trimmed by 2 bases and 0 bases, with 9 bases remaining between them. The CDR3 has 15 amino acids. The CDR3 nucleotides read TGTGCCAGCAGTTACAACCCAGGCAGCACAGATACGCAGTATTTT. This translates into CASSYNPGSTDTQYF.

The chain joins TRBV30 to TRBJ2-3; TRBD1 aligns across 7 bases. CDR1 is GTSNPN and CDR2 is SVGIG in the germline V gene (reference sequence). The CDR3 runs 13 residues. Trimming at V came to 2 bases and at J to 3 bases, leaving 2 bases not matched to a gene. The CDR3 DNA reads TGTGCCTGGAGTTGGGGACAGACAGATACGCAGTATTTT. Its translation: CAWSWGQTDTQYF.

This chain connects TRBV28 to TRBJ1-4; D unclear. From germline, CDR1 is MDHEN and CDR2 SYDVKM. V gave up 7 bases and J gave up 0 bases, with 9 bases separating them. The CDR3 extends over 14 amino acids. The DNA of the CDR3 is TGTGCCAGCAATACGAGGGCAACTAATGAAAAACTGTTTTTT. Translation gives CASNTRATNEKLFF.

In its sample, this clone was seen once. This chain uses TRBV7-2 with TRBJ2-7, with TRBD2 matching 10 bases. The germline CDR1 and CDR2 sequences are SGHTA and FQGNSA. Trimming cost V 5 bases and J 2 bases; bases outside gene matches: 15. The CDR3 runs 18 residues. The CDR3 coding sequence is TGTGCCAGCAGCCGAACATTAGGCGGGACTAGCGAACCCTACGAGCAGTACTTC. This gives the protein CASSRTLGGTSEPYEQYF. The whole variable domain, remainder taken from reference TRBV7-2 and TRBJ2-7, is GAGVSQSPSNKVTEKGKDVELRCDPISGHTALYWYRQSLGQGLEFLIYFQGNSAPDKSGLPSDRFSAERTGGSVSTLTIQRTQQEDSAVYLCASSRTLGGTSEPYEQYFGPGTRLTVT.

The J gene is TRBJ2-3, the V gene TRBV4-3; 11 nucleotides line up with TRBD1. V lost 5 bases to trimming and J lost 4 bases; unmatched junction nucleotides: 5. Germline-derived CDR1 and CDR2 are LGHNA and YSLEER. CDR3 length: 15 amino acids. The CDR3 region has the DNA TGCGCCAGCAGCAGGGGACAGGGGGAAGCAGATACGCAGTATTTT. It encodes CASSRGQGEADTQYF.

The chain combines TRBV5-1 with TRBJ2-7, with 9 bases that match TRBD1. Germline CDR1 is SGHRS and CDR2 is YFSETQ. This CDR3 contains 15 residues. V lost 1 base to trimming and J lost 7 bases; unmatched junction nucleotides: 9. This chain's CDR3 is CASSLRDRAREEQYF. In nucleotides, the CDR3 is TGCGCCAGCAGCTTGCGGGACAGGGCAAGGGAGGAGCAGTACTTC.

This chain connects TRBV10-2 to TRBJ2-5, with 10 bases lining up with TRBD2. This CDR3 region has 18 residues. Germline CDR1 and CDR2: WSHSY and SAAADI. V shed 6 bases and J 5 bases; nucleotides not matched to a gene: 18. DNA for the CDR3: TGCGCCAGCAGCGCCGGGACTAGCGAGGAGGTGTTTGCGGAGACCCAGTACTTC. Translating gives CASSAGTSEEVFAETQYF.

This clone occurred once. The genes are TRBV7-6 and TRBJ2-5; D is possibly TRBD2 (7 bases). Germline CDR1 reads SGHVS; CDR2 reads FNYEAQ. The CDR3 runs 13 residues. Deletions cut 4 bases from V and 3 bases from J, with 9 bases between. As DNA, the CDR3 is TGTGCCAGCAGCTCGGGGGGCGAAGAGACCCAGTACTTC. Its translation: CASSSGGEETQYF.

CDR3 in amino acids: CAWSVLGGRNTGELFF. The DNA for the CDR3 is TGTGCCTGGAGTGTACTTGGCGGGCGGAACACCGGGGAGCTGTTTTTT. The V call is TRBV30, the J call TRBJ2-2, with D maybe TRBD2 (5 bases). CDR1 is GTSNPN and CDR2 is SVGIG in the germline V gene (reference sequence). Trimming shortened V by 0 bases and J by 1 base, and 12 bases separated the two germline ends. CDR3 length: 16 amino acids.

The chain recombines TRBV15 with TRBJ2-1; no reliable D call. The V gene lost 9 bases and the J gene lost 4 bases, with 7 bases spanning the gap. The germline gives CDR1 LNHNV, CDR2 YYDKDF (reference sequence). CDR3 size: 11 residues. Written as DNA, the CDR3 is TGTGCCACGGCGACTTACAATGAGCAGTTCTTC. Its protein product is CATATYNEQFF.

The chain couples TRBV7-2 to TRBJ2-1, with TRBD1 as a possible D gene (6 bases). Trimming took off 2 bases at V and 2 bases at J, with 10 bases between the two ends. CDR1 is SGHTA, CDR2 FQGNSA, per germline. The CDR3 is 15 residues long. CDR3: CASSLFGQPYNEQFF. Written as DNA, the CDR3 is TGTGCCAGCAGCTTATTCGGACAGCCCTACAATGAGCAGTTCTTC.

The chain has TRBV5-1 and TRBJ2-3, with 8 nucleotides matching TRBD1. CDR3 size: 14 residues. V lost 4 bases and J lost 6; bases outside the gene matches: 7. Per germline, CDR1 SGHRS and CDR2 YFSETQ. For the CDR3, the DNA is TGCGCCAGCAGCAAAGGACAGGGCCGGGATACGCAGTATTTT. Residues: CASSKGQGRDTQYF.

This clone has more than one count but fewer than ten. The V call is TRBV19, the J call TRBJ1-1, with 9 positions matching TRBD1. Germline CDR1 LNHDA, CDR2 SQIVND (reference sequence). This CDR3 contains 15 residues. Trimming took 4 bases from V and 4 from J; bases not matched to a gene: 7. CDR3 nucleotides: TGTGCCAGTAGTAGCATTACAGGGGGCGGCACTGAAGCTTTCTTT. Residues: CASSSITGGGTEAFF.

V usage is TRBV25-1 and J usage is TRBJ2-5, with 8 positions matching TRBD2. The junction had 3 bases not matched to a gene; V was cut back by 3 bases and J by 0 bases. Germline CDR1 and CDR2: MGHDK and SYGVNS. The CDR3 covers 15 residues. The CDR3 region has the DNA TGTGCCAGCAGTGATGTAGCGGGGAACCAAGAGACCCAGTACTTC. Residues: CASSDVAGNQETQYF.

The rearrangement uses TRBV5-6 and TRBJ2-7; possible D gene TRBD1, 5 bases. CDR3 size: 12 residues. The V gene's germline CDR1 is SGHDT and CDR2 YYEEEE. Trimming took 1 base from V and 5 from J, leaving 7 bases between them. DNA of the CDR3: TGTGCCAGCAGCTTGAGCAGGGACGAGCAGTACTTC. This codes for CASSLSRDEQYF. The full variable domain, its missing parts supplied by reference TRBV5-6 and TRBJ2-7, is DAGVTQSPTHLIKTRGQQVTLRCSPKSGHDTVSWYQQALGQGPQFIFQYYEEEERQRGNFPDRFSGHQFPNYSSELNVNALLLGDSALYLCASSLSRDEQYFGPGTRLTVT.

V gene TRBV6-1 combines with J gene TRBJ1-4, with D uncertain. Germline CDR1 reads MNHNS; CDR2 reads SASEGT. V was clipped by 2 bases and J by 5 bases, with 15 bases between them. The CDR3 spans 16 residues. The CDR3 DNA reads TGTGCCAGCAGTGAAATAGAGGGCAGCGCCAATGAAAAACTGTTTTTT. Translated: CASSEIEGSANEKLFF.